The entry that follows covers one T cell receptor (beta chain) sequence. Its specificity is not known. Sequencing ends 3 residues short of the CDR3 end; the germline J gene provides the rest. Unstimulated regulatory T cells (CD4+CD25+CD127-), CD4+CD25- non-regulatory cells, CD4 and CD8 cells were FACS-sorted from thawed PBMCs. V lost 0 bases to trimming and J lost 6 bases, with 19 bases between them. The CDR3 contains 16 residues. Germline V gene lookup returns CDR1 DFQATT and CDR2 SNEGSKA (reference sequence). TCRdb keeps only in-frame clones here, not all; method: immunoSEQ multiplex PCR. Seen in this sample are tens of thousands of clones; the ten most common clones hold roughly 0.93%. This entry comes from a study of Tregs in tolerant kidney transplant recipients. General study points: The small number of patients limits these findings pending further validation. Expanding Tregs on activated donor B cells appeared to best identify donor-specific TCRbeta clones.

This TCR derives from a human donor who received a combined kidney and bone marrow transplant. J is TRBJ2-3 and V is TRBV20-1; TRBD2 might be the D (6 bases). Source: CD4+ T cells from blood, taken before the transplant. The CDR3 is CSARDSSGRVLDTQYF. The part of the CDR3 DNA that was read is TGCAGTGCTAGAGATTCAAGCGGGCGGGTTCTTGATACG.